The 24 T cell receptor beta chains below all came from one sample that was sequenced in a study of blood T cell repertoires in COVID-19 (dated by TCRdb to the early 2020s). The receptor library was made with the immunoSEQ multiplex PCR assay. The table comes from immuneACCESS by way of TCRdb, which keeps in-frame sequences with V and J called. Part of the clones is missing from these tables; in studies checked, under half for an unresolved V gene and the rest for unknown reasons. The sample table contains hundreds of thousands of clones; only one count was recorded for roughly 90% of them. Together, the top ten hold about 2.2% of the sample. The specimen was peripheral blood. All receptors derive from a woman in her fifties or sixties who had recovered from COVID-19.

V is TRBV19 and J is TRBJ1-3; D ambiguous. The V gene lost 5 bases and the J gene lost 0 bases, with 8 bases spanning the gap. Germline V lookup: CDR1 LNHDA, CDR2 SQIVND (reference sequence). The CDR3 contains 14 residues. CDR3 region: CASSSGSSGNTIYF. Written as DNA, the CDR3 is TGTGCCAGTAGTTCGGGGAGCTCTGGAAACACCATATATTTT. Complete variable domain (other parts from reference TRBV19 and TRBJ1-3): DGGITQSPKYLFRKEGQNVTLSCEQNLNHDAMYWYRQDPGQGLRLIYYSQIVNDFQKGDIAEGYSVSREKKESFPLTVTSAQKNPTAFYLCASSSGSSGNTIYFGEGSWLTVV.

This clone was seen once. The chain employs TRBV30 and TRBJ2-7, with a tentative D call TRBD2 (5 bases). The CDR3 extends over 13 amino acids. Germline CDR1 and CDR2: GTSNPN and SVGIG (reference sequence). Trimming pared 0 bases from V and 5 bases from J, leaving 11 bases between. Here the CDR3 DNA reads TGTGCCTGGAGTGTTGGCGGGCTGAACGAGCAGTACTTC. Its translation is CAWSVGGLNEQYF.

The CDR3 DNA reads as TGCGCCAGCAGCGGAGGACCGGGTGAGGTACAAGCTTTCTTT. Amino acids: CASSGGPGEVQAFF. The chain employs TRBV5-1 and TRBJ1-1; D is undetermined. Germline values: CDR1 SGHRS, CDR2 YFSETQ. CDR3 length equals 14 residues. Trimming took 4 bases from V and 9 from J, leaving 19 bases between them.

The V gene is TRBV7-9, the J gene TRBJ1-1, with TRBD1 matching over 9 bases. Germline CDR1 reads SEHNR; CDR2 reads FQNEAQ (reference sequence). This CDR3 comprises 15 residues. With 8 bases clipped from V and 4 bases from J, the junction kept 11 bases outside the gene matches. DNA for the CDR3: TGTGCCAGCCGAAAGCTGACAGGGGGGAGCACTGAAGCTTTCTTT. It specifies CASRKLTGGSTEAFF.

The chain uses TRBV7-2 and TRBJ2-7, with 13 bases fitting TRBD2. The V and J ends lost 2 bases and 7 bases, in that order; junction bases with no gene match: 8. Germline CDR1 and CDR2: SGHTA and FQGNSA. This CDR3 region has 16 residues. The CDR3 protein is CASSLPPLTSGREQYF. Here the CDR3 DNA reads TGTGCCAGCAGCTTACCCCCGTTGACTAGCGGGAGGGAGCAGTACTTC.

The chain has TRBV28 and TRBJ1-1, with 8 bases fitting TRBD1. Germline CDR1 and CDR2: MDHEN and SYDVKM. The junction had 12 bases not matched to a gene; V was cut back by 5 bases and J by 1 base. The CDR3 covers 17 residues. For the CDR3, the DNA is TGTGCCAGCAGTCCCGGACAGGGAAGTCTAAGGAACACTGAAGCTTTCTTT. Amino acid sequence: CASSPGQGSLRNTEAFF.

This chain connects TRBV29-1 to TRBJ1-2; D is unresolved. This CDR3 spans 12 amino acids. V was trimmed by 6 bases and J by 2 bases, leaving 10 bases between them. Germline-derived CDR1 and CDR2 are SQVTM and ANQGSEA. CDR3 loop: CSVASKNYGYTF. Here the CDR3 DNA reads TGCAGCGTAGCGAGCAAGAACTATGGCTACACCTTC.

This chain uses TRBV29-1 with TRBJ2-1, with 8 bases fitting TRBD1. Germline CDR1 SQVTM, CDR2 ANQGSEA. The CDR3 contains 16 residues. The V segment lost 1 base and the J segment 5 bases; nucleotides outside the gene matches: 10. Here the CDR3 reads CSVEGGSNRGDNEQFF. For the CDR3, the DNA is TGCAGCGTTGAAGGAGGTTCGAACAGGGGGGACAATGAGCAGTTCTTC.

The V and J genes are TRBV6-2 or TRBV6-3 and TRBJ2-2, with D perhaps TRBD2 (6 bases). Per germline, CDR1 MNHEY and CDR2 SVGEGT. The CDR3 length is 13 residues. V was pared by 7 bases and J by 5 bases, with 11 bases between. The CDR3 nucleotides read TGTGCCAGCACCCCGACTAGGACCGGGGAGCTGTTTTTT. Encoded protein: CASTPTRTGELFF.

The chain carries TRBV19 and TRBJ1-1; 8 nucleotides match TRBD1. CDR1 is LNHDA and CDR2 is SQIVND in the germline V gene (reference sequence). The CDR3 sequence is 19 residues long. J gave up 7 bases and V 6 bases, and 25 bases lay outside the gene matches. In DNA form, the CDR3 reads TGTGCCAGTAGACCTACTACCGGCGGGACAGGTACCCACTGGATTGAAGCTTTCTTT. Its protein product is CASRPTTGGTGTHWIEAFF.

The chain joins TRBV6-5 to TRBJ1-6; 9 positions agree with TRBD1. The CDR3 covers 15 residues. Germline lookup yields CDR1 MNHEY and CDR2 SVGAGI. The V segment lost 6 bases and the J segment 7 bases; nucleotides outside the gene matches: 7. The DNA for the CDR3 is TGTGCCAGCAGCTGGGGGACAGGGCCGAATTCACCCCTCCACTTT. It specifies CASSWGTGPNSPLHF.

This clone has a single count. The chain has TRBV3-1 (or the pseudogene TRBV3-2) and TRBJ1-4; 8 nucleotides match TRBD1. After removal of 2 bases from V and 4 bases from J, the junction contained 6 bases not matched to a gene. In germline, CDR1 is LGHDT, CDR2 YNNKEL (reference sequence). The length of the CDR3 is 16 residues. DNA for the CDR3: TGTGCCAGCAGCCAATACGCAGGGGGCGGTAATGAAAAACTGTTTTTT. Amino acids: CASSQYAGGGNEKLFF.

Worth noting for this clone: The sample holds other DNA sequences that translate to the same CDR3. V gene TRBV19 combines with J gene TRBJ1-2; D possibly corresponds to TRBD1 (5 bases). Trimming shortened V by 7 bases and J by 7 bases, and 16 bases separated the two germline ends. The CDR3 is 13 residues long. From germline, CDR1 is LNHDA and CDR2 SQIVND (reference sequence). CDR3 sequence: CASMWQGYSGYTF. CDR3 bases: TGTGCCAGTATGTGGCAGGGTTATTCTGGCTACACCTTC.

The table lists this clone with a count of one. This chain links TRBV6-5 with TRBJ1-4, with 9 positions matching TRBD1. The junction had 8 bases not matched to a gene; V was cut back by 4 bases and J by 8 bases. Germline-derived CDR1 and CDR2 are MNHEY and SVGAGI. This CDR3 comprises 15 residues. Written as DNA, the CDR3 is TGTGCCAGCAGTTTCCCGGGACAGGGAGTAGAAAAACTGTTTTTT. Translation gives CASSFPGQGVEKLFF.

The CDR3 region is CASSQDLPDTQYF. In nucleotides, the CDR3 is TGTGCCAGCAGCCAAGATCTTCCAGATACGCAGTATTTT. This chain joins TRBV3-1 (or the pseudogene TRBV3-2) and TRBJ2-3, with unresolved D. V lost 0 bases and J lost 4, with 5 bases in between. This CDR3 has 13 amino acids. Germline values: CDR1 LGHDT, CDR2 YNNKEL (reference sequence).

This rearrangement joins TRBV11-3 to TRBJ1-1; TRBD1 might be the D (5 bases). The germline V gene encodes CDR1 SGHNT and CDR2 YENEEA. Trimming removed 3 bases at V and 5 bases at J, with 10 bases between. The CDR3 length is 13 residues. The CDR3 sequence: CASSFSRGTEAFF. The CDR3 bases are TGTGCCAGCAGCTTTAGTCGGGGGACTGAAGCTTTCTTT. Variable domain in full (rest from reference TRBV11-3 and TRBJ1-1): EAGVVQSPRYKIIEKKQPVAFWCNPISGHNTLYWYLQNLGQGPELLIRYENEEAVDDSQLPKDRFSAERLKGVDSTLKIQPAELGDSAVYLCASSFSRGTEAFFGQGTRLTVV.

This CDR3 reads CASSSSGDRGPRWTEAFF. The CDR3 DNA is TGTGCCAGCAGCTCTAGCGGGGACAGGGGGCCCCGATGGACTGAAGCTTTCTTT. The chain couples TRBV13 to TRBJ1-1, with 12 bases fitting TRBD1. Looked up from germline, CDR1 is PRHDT and CDR2 is FYEKMQ (reference sequence). V dropped 4 bases and J dropped 5; count of bases not matched to a gene: 14. The length of the CDR3 is 18 residues.

The rearrangement links TRBV28 to TRBJ1-5; D is undetermined. Germline CDR1 and CDR2: MDHEN and SYDVKM. There are 15 residues in the CDR3. The V end was cut by 3 bases, the J end by 3 bases, with 12 bases between. CDR3 sequence reads: CASSLGSPYNQPQHF. CDR3 nucleotides: TGTGCCAGCAGTTTGGGCAGCCCTTACAATCAGCCCCAGCATTTT. The full variable domain, completed using reference TRBV28 and TRBJ1-5, is DVKVTQSSRYLVKRTGEKVFLECVQDMDHENMFWYRQDPGLGLRLIYFSYDVKMKEKGDIPEGYSVSREKKERFSLILESASTNQTSMYLCASSLGSPYNQPQHFGDGTRLSIL.

The chain couples TRBV6-5 to TRBJ1-5; a possible D gene is TRBD1 (6 bases). The CDR3 extends over 15 amino acids. The ends were cut back, 6 bases at V and 4 bases at J, with 16 bases in the middle. CDR1 and CDR2 (germline): MNHEY, SVGAGI. Written as DNA, the CDR3 is TGTGCCAGCAGCTTGAGGGGGGGTAAGAATCAGCCCCAGCATTTT. Its translation is CASSLRGGKNQPQHF.

The rearrangement uses TRBV10-3 and TRBJ1-2; 7 bases map to TRBD1. Unmatched junction bases numbered 9, after V lost 4 bases and J lost 7 bases. The CDR3 totals 14 residues. CDR1 is ENHRY and CDR2 is SYGVKD in the germline V gene. Written as DNA, the CDR3 is TGTGCCATCAGTGCCCCCGACAGGGTTATTGGCTACACCTTC. This encodes CAISAPDRVIGYTF.

This chain connects TRBV4-1 to TRBJ2-1, with TRBD2 identical over 9 bases. From germline, CDR1 is MGHRA and CDR2 YSYEKL. The CDR3 extends over 17 amino acids. The V gene end was trimmed by 0 bases and the J gene end by 6 bases; junction bases not matched to a gene: 9. This CDR3 is CASSQELAGAFSNEQFF. The CDR3, as DNA: TGCGCCAGCAGCCAAGAATTAGCGGGAGCCTTTTCCAATGAGCAGTTCTTC.

The J gene is TRBJ2-7, the V gene TRBV3-1 (or the pseudogene TRBV3-2); unclear D gene. The ends were cut back, 4 bases at V and 4 bases at J, with 17 bases in the middle. Germline V gene lookup returns CDR1 LGHDT and CDR2 YNNKEL (reference sequence). This CDR3 comprises 15 residues. CDR3: CASSRARSPGYEQYF. CDR3 in DNA: TGTGCCAGCAGCCGTGCCAGGTCCCCTGGGTACGAGCAGTACTTC.

The chain has TRBV7-9 and TRBJ1-2; 8 positions match TRBD1. Looked up from germline, CDR1 is SEHNR and CDR2 is FQNEAQ (reference sequence). The CDR3 totals 14 residues. J lost 5 bases, V lost 7 bases, and 9 bases had no gene match. The CDR3 bases are TGTGCCAGCAACCAGGTGCAGGGGGCATATGGCTACACCTTC. It encodes CASNQVQGAYGYTF.

The rearrangement joins TRBV10-3 to TRBJ2-3, with D perhaps TRBD2 (5 bases). The CDR3 totals 15 residues. The germline gives CDR1 ENHRY, CDR2 SYGVKD. The V end lost 11 bases, the J end lost 2 bases, and 20 bases lay between the germline ends. CDR3 amino acids: CAFSVGLQPTDTQYF. In nucleotides, the CDR3 is TGTGCCTTTAGCGTGGGCCTACAACCCACAGATACGCAGTATTTT.